The entry that follows covers one T cell receptor (beta chain) sequence. Which antigen it targets is not known. Base qualities are not at hand, and no much larger clone is one base apart. Interpreted using the paper, the treatment or condition label stands for: oral pan-JAK inhibitor, 5-10 mg twice daily. Peripheral blood and lesional scalp punch biopsies were obtained from patients with alopecia areata. PBMCs were isolated by density centrifugation and stained for CD3, CD4 and CD8, after which CD4+ and CD8+ T cells were sorted on a FACSAria. This sample was included in a study of CD8+ T cells in alopecia areata (dated by TCRdb to about 2018). Concerning the study at large: The treated patients, all with moderate-to-severe alopecia areata, were enrolled in an open-label pilot trial of oral tofacitinib given at 5 to 10 mg twice daily. Patients received tofacitinib for 6 to 18 months and were then followed off drug for 6 months to check for delayed response and recurrence. In treated patients, disease severity was measured using the SALT score, which gives the percentage of scalp surface area affected. High-throughput TCRbeta sequencing was used to examine T cell clonal expansion in alopecia areata in both the C3H/HeJ mouse model and human patients. On the human side, TCRbeta sequencing was run on scalp tissue and on sorted CD4+ and CD8+ peripheral blood T cells from healthy controls and from alopecia areata patients with either patchy or totalis/universalis disease. Tofacitinib-treated patients had biopsies at baseline and at 4 and 24 weeks of treatment, with a later scalp biopsy in several patients. Clonality in the scalp was compared among normal scalp (n=4), patchy alopecia areata scalp (n=8), and alopecia totalis/universalis scalp (n=8). RNA was extracted with the PAXgene miRNA kit for fixed scalp, the miRNeasy kit for PBMCs, and the RNeasy kit for mouse skin. immunoSEQ multiplex PCR using 35 Vbeta forward primers and 13 Jbeta reverse primers was used to amplify TCRbeta CDR3 regions. The study at large found these results: Because the treated cohort was small and had just a single nonresponder, larger studies are needed to establish links between baseline CD8+ expansion and response. Tofacitinib significantly lowered scalp clonality and the number of expanded CD8+ clones among the top 100 scalp clones. TCR sequences shared between patients were less clear than in mice, possibly partly because of HLA diversity in the patient population. Unlike mouse skin, where gammadelta T cells dominate, normal human skin contains resident alphabeta T cells that get sequenced too, which complicates analysis of the scalp TCR repertoire. Lesional scalp, especially in alopecia totalis/universalis, showed higher clonality and more expanded CD8+ clones than normal scalp, suggesting antigenic drive. Many expanded lesional clones persisted in scalp and blood during tofacitinib treatment, which may partly explain relapse after stopping treatment.

The germline V gene specifies SQVTM as CDR1 and ANQGSEA as CDR2. Trimming costs V 4 bases and J 1 base, and their ends lie 17 bases apart. The CDR3, from cysteine to phenylalanine, totals 16 residues. Here the CDR3 DNA is all that survives: 48 bases in frame from base 1. The library was obtained by the immunoSEQ multiplex PCR assay. RNA was extracted from all samples and reverse transcribed into cDNA as template for TCR sequencing. First-strand cDNA was synthesized using SuperScript III with a 2:1 mix of oligo-dT and random hexamers. A synthetic immune receptor repertoire was used to gauge amplification bias, and whatever bias remained was removed computationally. The published analysis was carried out like this. Raw reads were preprocessed to remove errors, and CDR3 was defined by IMGT conventions from the conserved cysteine to phenylalanine. Clonality was calculated as 1 minus Shannon entropy normalized by log2 of the number of productive unique TCRs. Whether scalp clones were CD4 or CD8 was inferred by matching scalp TCRbeta sequences against CD4 and CD8 repertoires sorted from blood. Entries here come from immuneACCESS through TCRdb and include only in-frame sequences with V and J called. Some clones fail to appear in such tables; in the studies checked, an unresolved V gene covers under half of the shortfall, and the cause of the remainder is unknown. For V, J and clone size, that table is used; D and trimming come from the DNA. In this sample the table shows more than 200,000 clones, less than 45% of which occur a single time. The top ten hold approximately 2.4% of the sample.

The chain couples TRBV29-1 to TRBJ2-1; matching of 6 bases hints at TRBD2 as the D gene. The sample here was CD4+ T cells sorted from blood, taken at roughly week 38, from a patient treated with tofacitinib. The source of this sequence is a human donor with alopecia areata. The DNA sequence is TGCAGCGTTGGGTCCGGGAGTGGAGGGTCCTACAATGAGCAGTTCTTC. Translated, it reads CSVGSGSGGSYNEQFF.